This TCR beta chain came from a study of vaccination and CD4 T cells after COVID-19. At the level of the study: Two of the convalescents were Hispanic, and the group consisted of six males and four females. Cellular stimulation was performed using overlapping spike peptides derived from SARS-CoV-2, HCoV-NL63, HCoV-OC43 and HCoV-229E.

Concerning this clonotype: As yet, its antigen is unknown.

The treatment: approximately 9-day PBMC culture with coronavirus spike peptide pools or control peptides (ViraFEST assay). The CDR3 extends over 14 amino acids. Trimming took off 6 bases at V and 0 bases at J, with 12 bases between the two ends. Germline loops: CDR1 DFQATT, CDR2 SNEGSKA (reference sequence). At the Johns Hopkins FTIC core, DNA taken from cultured CD4+ T cells was sequenced by way of the Oncomine TCR Beta short-read assay. Genomic DNA was taken out of cultured CD4+ T cells by extraction. Each CDR3 protein is one row after TCRdb ran MiXCR on the PCR reads. The sample lists about 19,000 distinct CDR3 sequences; roughly 55% were seen once.

This chain joins TRBV20-1 and TRBJ1-5; no definite D call. Sample: CD4+ T cells from blood, cultured in vitro. This TCR was sampled from a human donor who had recovered from COVID-19. The CDR3 is CSAHSYTSNQPQHF. Written as DNA, the CDR3 is TGCAGTGCCCACTCCTACACTAGCAATCAGCCCCAGCATTTT.